This T cell receptor (beta chain) derives from a study of T cells after yellow fever vaccination. From the 5' RACE reads, TCRdb called clonotypes with MiXCR, one entry per CDR3 protein. The data contain hundreds of thousands of distinct CDR3 sequences, more than 9% of them singletons. V dropped 5 bases and J dropped 9 bases, with 17 bases sitting between them. CDR1 and CDR2 from the germline V gene are SGHTA and FQGNSA. The CDR3 contains 14 residues. The sequencing used PBMCs, collected on the day of the yellow fever booster vaccination. This chain connects TRBV7-2 to TRBJ2-1, with a possible D match to TRBD2 (6 bases). This sequence was found in a young man who received the YFV17D yellow fever vaccine. The CDR3 DNA sequence: TGTGCCAGCAGCCTTTGGACTACCTACGCTGAGCAGTTCTTC. Translation gives CASSLWTTYAEQFF.